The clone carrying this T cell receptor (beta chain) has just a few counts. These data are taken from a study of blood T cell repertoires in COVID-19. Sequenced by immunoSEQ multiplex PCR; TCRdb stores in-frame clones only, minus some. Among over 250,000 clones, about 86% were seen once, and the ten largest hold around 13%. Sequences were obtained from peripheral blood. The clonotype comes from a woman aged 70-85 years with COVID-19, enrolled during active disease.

DNA for the CDR3: TGTGCCAGCAGTGAAGGACTTCTAAGCTCCTATAATTCACCCCTCCACTTT. Protein product: CASSEGLLSSYNSPLHF. The rearrangement links TRBV2 to TRBJ1-6; no firm D call. CDR3 length equals 17 residues. The germline V gene has CDR1 SNHLY and CDR2 FYNNEI. Trimming pared 1 base from V and 0 bases from J, leaving 10 bases between.